This TCR beta chain emerged from a study of technical replicates of blood from a handful of donors (dated by TCRdb to about 2017). Preparation of the library involved the immunoSEQ multiplex PCR assay. TCRdb obtained this table from immuneACCESS and retained in-frame rearrangements with V and J assigned. These tables miss some clones; where compared with another copy, unresolved V genes account for less than half of the shortfall, and the remainder is unexplained. This sample is represented by about 81,000 clones; about 97% of them were singletons. Together, the top ten hold 0.2% of the sample. Compared with germline, V lacks 4 bases and J lacks 7 bases; bases without a gene match: 9. CDR1 and CDR2, looked up from the germline V gene (reference sequence), are WNHNN and SYGVQD. The CDR3, from cysteine to phenylalanine, totals 16 residues. Just CDR3 DNA is preserved here, 48 bases in frame from base 1.

As for this clone: The antigen it binds to is not known. One base away there is no much larger clone; base qualities are not given.

The sequencing input was T cells isolated from PBMCs. This sequence was found in a human donor in good health. The V and J segments used are TRBV10-1 and TRBJ2-1, with TRBD1 identical over 11 junction bases. The CDR3 protein: CASSGRVGQGANEQFF. The DNA sequence is given as TGCGCCAGCAGTGGGAGGGTCGGACAGGGGGCGAATGAGCAGTTCTTC.